This T cell receptor (beta chain) was captured in a study of response to subunit inactivated influenza vaccine. TCRdb redid the calling of the RT-PCR reads with MiXCR, one entry per CDR3 protein. The table lists roughly 520,000 distinct CDR3 sequences, 25% of them singletons. V lost 5 bases and J 8 bases, leaving 13 bases between the germline ends. CDR3 length: 12 amino acids. CDR1 is DFQATT, CDR2 SNEGSKA, per germline (reference sequence). The receptor's source is a man aged 50 or older who received an inactivated influenza vaccine. The chain combines TRBV20-1 with TRBJ2-1; D possibly uses TRBD1 or TRBD2 (6 bases each). The material was CD4+ T cells sorted from PBMCs, obtained roughly 5 days after vaccination. CDR3 DNA sequence: TGCAGTGCTGGATACAGGGAGGATGAGCAGTTCTTC. Translating gives CSAGYREDEQFF.